This T cell receptor (beta chain) derives from a study of cytomegalovirus exposure and HLA in healthy donors. Comments on this clone: Antigen unknown.

As for the donors, each was a healthy bone marrow donor. Overall study results and limits: In a later analysis, an Asian-associated ancestry cluster reportedly showed fewer N-insertions than the 666-donor mean. Based on reports, TCR beta sequences accurately predicted HLA-A and HLA-B alleles for most subjects. It was shown in a later analysis that HLA-associated TCR beta chains were more clonally expanded than other, equally common chains.

PCR involved 60 Vbeta and 13 Jbeta primers. Generated by immunoSEQ multiplex PCR, the TCRdb table keeps only in-frame clones and is missing some. The table lists some 190,000 clones, roughly 78% of them singletons. The germline V gene encodes CDR1 LGHNA and CDR2 YNFKEQ. The length of the CDR3 is 15 residues. V trimming: 0 bases; J trimming: 9 bases; junction bases outside the gene matches: 8. The sample comprised PBMCs. The sequence derives from a woman in her 30s in good health and CMV-seronegative. The chain carries TRBV4-2 and TRBJ2-1; 7 bases map to TRBD2. DNA of the CDR3: TGTGCCAGCAGCCAAGATACCGCGGGGGAGGCTGAGCAGTTCTTC. Amino acids: CASSQDTAGEAEQFF.